This TCR beta chain was identified during a study of blood T cell repertoires in COVID-19. TCRdb keeps only in-frame clones here, not all; method: immunoSEQ multiplex PCR. The table records around 100,000 clones, 91% of them present only once. CDR1 and CDR2 (germline): KGHSY, FQNENV. The CDR3 sequence is 14 residues long. V shed 3 bases, J shed 7 bases, and the junction held 3 bases outside the gene matches. This sequence originates from a man aged 50 to 60 with active COVID-19. This chain joins TRBV16 and TRBJ1-6, with TRBD1 identical over 7 bases. Sequencing used peripheral blood. The CDR3 protein is CASSHRDRNSPLHF. The CDR3 nucleotides read TGTGCCAGCAGCCACAGGGACAGAAATTCACCCCTCCACTTT.